The clone carrying this T cell receptor beta chain has only a few counts. No antigen is known for it. Per germline, CDR1 DFQATT and CDR2 SNEGSKA (reference sequence). Deletions cut 0 bases from V and 5 bases from J, with 1 base between. CDR3 length: 10 amino acids. TCRdb reprocessed the reads via MiXCR and lists one record per CDR3 protein. The sample consists of hundreds of thousands of distinct CDR3 sequences, approximately 11% of them appearing once. This sample was taken from a study of T cell repertoires in cytomegalovirus infection. Study information: TCR beta signatures that were public indicated CMV infection and matching HLA type.

Study conclusions and caveats: CMV-specific TCR beta clonotypes restricted by HLA-C dominated the ex vivo response. The study identified carriers of CMV plus the relevant HLA from cumulative public TCR beta family frequency.

The origin of this receptor is a human donor in good health (CMV status not recorded). Some clones in this sample may be carry-over from other donors' samples. Specimen: PBMCs. V and J are TRBV20-1 and TRBJ2-5, with no clear D. The CDR3 DNA is TGCAGTGCTAGAGAGGAGACCCAGTACTTC. Its translation is CSAREETQYF.